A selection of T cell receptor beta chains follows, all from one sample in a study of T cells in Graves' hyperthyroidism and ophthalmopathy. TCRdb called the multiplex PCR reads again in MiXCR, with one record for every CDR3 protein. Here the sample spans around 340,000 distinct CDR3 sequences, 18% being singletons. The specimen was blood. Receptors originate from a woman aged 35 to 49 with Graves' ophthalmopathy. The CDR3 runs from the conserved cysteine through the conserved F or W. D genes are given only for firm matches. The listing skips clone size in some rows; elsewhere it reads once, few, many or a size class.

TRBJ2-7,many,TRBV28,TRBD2,TGTGCCAGCACCTACGGGGGAGGGAGCTCGAGGAGCGAGCAGTACTTC,CASTYGGGSSRSEQYF
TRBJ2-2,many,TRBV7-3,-,TGTGCCAGCAGCTTCCCTAGGGAGAGCGCGAACACCGGGGAGCTGTTTTTT,CASSFPRESANTGELFF
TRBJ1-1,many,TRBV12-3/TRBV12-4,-,TGTGCCAGCAGGTCCCGGCAGGATGCGATAGCTTTCTTT,CASRSRQDAIAFF
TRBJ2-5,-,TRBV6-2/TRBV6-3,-,TGTGCCAGCACCCCCCGGGTGGTGGAGACCCAGTACTTC,CASTPRVVETQYF
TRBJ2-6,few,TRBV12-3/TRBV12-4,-,TGTGCCAGCAGTTTAATCTACGGTACTGGGGCCAACGTCCTGACTTTC,CASSLIYGTGANVLTF
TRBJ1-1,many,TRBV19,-,TGTGCCAGTAGTGGTTTACTTACCCGCCCAACGACGAACACTGAAGCTTTCTTT,CASSGLLTRPTTNTEAFF
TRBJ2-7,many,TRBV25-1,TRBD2,TGTGCCAGCAGTGAATCCGGGGGGGTGGATTCCTACGAGCAGTACTTC,CASSESGGVDSYEQYF
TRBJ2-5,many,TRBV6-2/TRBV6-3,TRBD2,TGTGCCAGCCACGGGCTAGCGGCAGTGGGAGAGACCCAGTACTTC,CASHGLAAVGETQYF
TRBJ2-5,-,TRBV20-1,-,TGCAGTGCTAGAGAACTCCCTGGAGAGACCCAGTACTTC,CSARELPGETQYF
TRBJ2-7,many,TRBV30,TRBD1,TGTGCCTGGAGGGCCCCCGGGACAGGGGGCGAGCAGTACTTC,CAWRAPGTGGEQYF
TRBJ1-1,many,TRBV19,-,TGTGCCAGTAGTATCCGACAGATATTGAACACTGAAGCTTTCTTT,CASSIRQILNTEAFF
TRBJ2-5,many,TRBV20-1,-,TGCAGTGCCCCGACGAGGGCTAGCCAAGAGACCCAGTACTTC,CSAPTRASQETQYF
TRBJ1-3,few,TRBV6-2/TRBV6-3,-,TGTGCCAGCAGTTACCGTTCCGGCTCTGGAAACACCATATATTTT,CASSYRSGSGNTIYF
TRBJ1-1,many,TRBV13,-,TGTGCCAGCAGCTCCAGAGAGGGAGCTTTCTTT,CASSSREGAFF
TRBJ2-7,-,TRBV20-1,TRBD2,TGCAGTGCCCAGGGGACTAGCGGAAATGAGAACGAGCAGTACTTC,CSAQGTSGNENEQYF
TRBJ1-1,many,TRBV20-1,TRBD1,TGCAGTGCTCCTGGACAGGGGAAGGCTTTCTTT,CSAPGQGKAFF
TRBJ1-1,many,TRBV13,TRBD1,TGTGCCAGCAGCCGGACAGGGCCCCTCATGAACACTGAAGCTTTCTTT,CASSRTGPLMNTEAFF
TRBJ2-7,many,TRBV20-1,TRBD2,TGCAGTGCTAGTATCGGACTAGCGTCCTACGAGCAGTACTTC,CSASIGLASYEQYF
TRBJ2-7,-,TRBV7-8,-,TGTGCCAGCAGCTTCACGACAGGTCGCTACGAGCAGTACTTC,CASSFTTGRYEQYF
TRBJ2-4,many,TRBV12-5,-,TGTGCTAGTGGTTTAGGCAGTGCCTATGATCAGTACTTC,CASGLGSAYDQYF
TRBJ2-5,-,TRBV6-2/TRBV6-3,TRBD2,TGTGCCAGCAACATAGCGGGAGGCCAGGAGACCCAGTACTTC,CASNIAGGQETQYF
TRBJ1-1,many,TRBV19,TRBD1,TGTGCCAGTAGTCCCTGGACAGGGACGACCACGGGCACTGAAGCTTTCTTT,CASSPWTGTTTGTEAFF
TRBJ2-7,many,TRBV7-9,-,TGTGCCAGCAGTTCCGACAGAAGACTCACTAGCTCCTACGAGCAGTACTTC,CASSSDRRLTSSYEQYF
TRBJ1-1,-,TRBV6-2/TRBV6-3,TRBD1,TGTGCCAGCAGCCAAGGACAGGGGGCTGCTTTCTTT,CASSQGQGAAFF
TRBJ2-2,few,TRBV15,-,TGTGCCACCAGGGCTCTGGGGAGCACCGGGGAGCTGTTTTTT,CATRALGSTGELFF
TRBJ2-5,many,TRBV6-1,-,TGTGCCAGCAGTGAAGTATGGGACGGGATGCCTAACTTC,CASSEVWDGMPNF
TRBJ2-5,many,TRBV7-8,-,TGTGCCAGCAGCTTACTTCCCAGACAAGAGACCCAGTACTTC,CASSLLPRQETQYF
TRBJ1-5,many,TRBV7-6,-,TGTGCCAGAACAGGGATGGTTGGCAATCAGCCCCAGCATTTT,CARTGMVGNQPQHF
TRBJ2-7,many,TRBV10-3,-,TGTGCCAGCCGATCCGGTCCCTCGACCGAGCAGTACTTC,CASRSGPSTEQYF